The 20 T cell receptor beta chains reported below all come from one sample, sequenced in a study of T cells in Graves' hyperthyroidism and ophthalmopathy. RNA transcripts gave rise to amplified TCR beta CDR3 regions. The study used the HTBI primer set for a first-round RT-PCR of the TCR CDR3. MiXCR, run by TCRdb on the multiplex PCR reads, gives a single entry per CDR3 protein. The data contain approximately 610,000 distinct CDR3 sequences, about 14% of them singletons. The sequenced sample consisted of blood. These receptors were taken from a woman aged 40 to 50 with Graves' ophthalmopathy.

This clonotype has just one count. This chain joins TRBV19 and TRBJ1-5, with D perhaps matching TRBD1 (5 bases). Trimming took off 7 bases at V and 5 bases at J, with 12 bases between the two ends. The CDR3 has 13 amino acids. Germline V lookup: CDR1 LNHDA, CDR2 SQIVND (reference sequence). The CDR3 bases are TGTGCCAGTATGGGACGGCCCTATCAGCCCCAGCATTTT. The encoded protein is CASMGRPYQPQHF.

The chain is built from TRBV24-1 and TRBJ1-3; D is uncertain. V was shortened by 1 base and J by 10 bases, with 7 bases between the two germline ends. The CDR3 is made up of 12 amino acids. CDR1 KGHDR and CDR2 SFDVKD come from the germline V gene. CDR3 nucleotides: TGTGCCACCAGTGATTTAGGTCGGACCATATATTTT. This gives the protein CATSDLGRTIYF.

Many counts were recorded for this clonotype. The rearrangement joins TRBV10-3 to TRBJ2-7; 7 nucleotides agree with TRBD1. The CDR3 loop spans 13 amino acids. CDR1 is ENHRY, CDR2 SYGVKD, per germline. V lost 7 bases to trimming and J lost 5 bases; unmatched junction nucleotides: 8. CDR3 coding DNA: TGTGCCATCACCGGGACAGAGTTCCACGAGCAGTACTTC. Residues: CAITGTEFHEQYF.

Ten or more counts support this clonotype. The chain has TRBV20-1 and TRBJ2-7; 7 bases line up with TRBD1. Germline CDR1 is DFQATT and CDR2 is SNEGSKA (reference sequence). Trimming removed 5 bases from V and 0 bases from J; junction bases left unmatched: 4. There are 13 residues in the CDR3. The CDR3 loop reads CSASDRSSYEQYF. The CDR3 region has the DNA TGCAGTGCTTCGGACAGGAGCTCCTACGAGCAGTACTTC.

CDR3: CASGWGSGSETQYF. The CDR3 coding sequence is TGTGCCAGCGGCTGGGGTAGCGGGAGTGAGACCCAGTACTTC. The chain has TRBV11-2 and TRBJ2-5; 9 bases agree with TRBD2. This CDR3 has 14 amino acids. Germline CDR1 and CDR2: SGHAT and FQNNGV. V gave up 8 bases and J gave up 5 bases; unmatched junction bases: 9.

V and J are TRBV9 and TRBJ2-7; D may be TRBD2 (5 bases). Germline CDR1 reads SGDLS; CDR2 reads YYNGEE. The CDR3 spans 14 residues. With 0 bases removed from V and 1 base from J, the gap between germline ends came to 8 bases. CDR3 in DNA: TGTGCCAGCAGCGTAGACGGACTGTCCTACGAGCAGTACTTC. This encodes CASSVDGLSYEQYF.

This clonotype has at least ten counts. The chain is built from TRBV6-2 or TRBV6-3 and TRBJ2-7, with 9 bases that match TRBD2. CDR3 length equals 13 residues. Germline V gene sequence: CDR1 MNHEY, CDR2 SVGEGT. V shed 8 bases, J shed 4 bases, and the junction held 6 bases outside the gene matches. CDR3 amino acids: CASGLAGVYEQYF. The CDR3 coding sequence is TGTGCCAGCGGATTAGCGGGAGTTTACGAGCAGTACTTC.

This clonotype came up many times. The chain joins TRBV7-2 to TRBJ2-5; weak D call: TRBD2 (5 bases). CDR1 and CDR2 from the germline V gene are SGHTA and FQGNSA. The CDR3 covers 13 residues. Trimming left V 2 bases short and J 5 bases short, with 9 bases between. The CDR3 protein is CASSLWEQETQYF. In DNA, the CDR3 is TGTGCCAGCAGCTTATGGGAGCAGGAGACCCAGTACTTC.

This clonotype was picked up many times. This sequence joins TRBV19 and TRBJ2-2; D is ambiguous. Looked up from germline, CDR1 is LNHDA and CDR2 is SQIVND (reference sequence). Trimming removed 1 base at V and 5 bases at J, with 8 bases between. The CDR3 runs to 14 residues. CDR3 coding DNA: TGTGCCAGTAGTATAGTAGGATTTACCGGGGAGCTGTTTTTT. Its protein is CASSIVGFTGELFF. The variable domain in full, completed from reference TRBV19 and TRBJ2-2, reads DGGITQSPKYLFRKEGQNVTLSCEQNLNHDAMYWYRQDPGQGLRLIYYSQIVNDFQKGDIAEGYSVSREKKESFPLTVTSAQKNPTAFYLCASSIVGFTGELFFGEGSRLTVL.

The sample holds a few counts of this clonotype. This chain links TRBV5-1 with TRBJ2-5, with TRBD1 matching 8 bases. The V gene end was trimmed by 1 base and the J gene end by 5 bases; junction bases not matched to a gene: 7. This CDR3 comprises 15 residues. In germline, CDR1 is SGHRS, CDR2 YFSETQ. CDR3 in DNA: TGCGCCAGCAGCTTGAGGATCGGACAGGGCGAGACCCAGTACTTC. Its translation is CASSLRIGQGETQYF.

The chain is built from TRBV7-2 and TRBJ1-2, with 9 bases fitting TRBD1. The CDR3 is 14 amino acids. Looked up from germline, CDR1 is SGHTA and CDR2 is FQGNSA. The junction had 5 bases not matched to a gene; V was cut back by 5 bases and J by 4 bases. CDR3 protein: CASSKGQGGYGYTF. CDR3 DNA sequence: TGTGCCAGCAGCAAGGGACAGGGCGGCTATGGCTACACCTTC.

This clonotype was seen at least ten times. V is TRBV28 and J is TRBJ1-2, with D tentatively TRBD1 (6 bases). V shed 6 bases and J shed 1 base, with 12 bases lying between them. CDR1 is MDHEN and CDR2 is SYDVKM in the germline V gene. This CDR3 is 14 amino acids long. CDR3 residues: CASRTTQGNYGYTF. CDR3 bases: TGTGCCAGCAGAACCACACAGGGTAACTATGGCTACACCTTC.

This clonotype was seen ten or more times. The chain recombines TRBV28 with TRBJ1-1; D may be TRBD1 (6 bases). The V gene lost 0 bases and the J gene lost 11 bases, with 10 bases spanning the gap. CDR1 and CDR2 from the germline V gene are MDHEN and SYDVKM. The CDR3 is 12 residues long. As DNA, the CDR3 is TGTGCCAGCAGTTTATGGAGGGGGGAGGCTTTCTTT. Amino acids: CASSLWRGEAFF.

The chain links TRBV3-1 to TRBJ1-1; D is perhaps TRBD1 (6 bases). V lost 1 base and J 0 bases, leaving 9 bases between the germline ends. This CDR3 region has 15 residues. CDR1 LGHDT and CDR2 YNNKEL come from the germline V gene (reference sequence). CDR3 residues: CASSQGNRVNTEAFF. The CDR3 DNA reads TGTGCCAGCAGCCAAGGTAACAGGGTGAACACTGAAGCTTTCTTT.

Only a few counts were recorded for this clonotype. This chain connects TRBV6-5 to TRBJ2-7; no clear D gene. The V end lost 8 bases, the J end lost 2 bases, and 16 bases lay between the germline ends. This CDR3 contains 14 residues. Germline assignment: CDR1 MNHEY and CDR2 SVGAGI. CDR3 amino acids: CASRFAQSTYEQYF. The CDR3 nucleotides read TGTGCCAGCCGTTTTGCGCAAAGCACCTACGAGCAGTACTTC.

This clonotype was seen at least ten times. The chain is built from TRBV28 and TRBJ2-7, with D perhaps matching TRBD2 (6 bases). This CDR3 has 16 residues. V was pared by 3 bases and J by 0 bases, with 15 bases between. The germline V gene encodes CDR1 MDHEN and CDR2 SYDVKM. The CDR3 bases are TGTGCCAGCAGTTTCGGTGGGACTCCGAGCTCCTACGAGCAGTACTTC. Encoded protein: CASSFGGTPSSYEQYF.

The V and J genes are TRBV18 and TRBJ1-1; no clear D. The CDR3 covers 13 residues. CDR1 KGHSH and CDR2 LQKENI come from the germline V gene. V gave up 4 bases and J gave up 4 bases, with 10 bases separating them. CDR3 protein: CASSLGEITEAFF. CDR3 DNA sequence: TGTGCCAGCTCACTCGGAGAGATCACTGAAGCTTTCTTT.

This clonotype was recorded many times. V usage is TRBV29-1 and J usage is TRBJ2-7; D is unresolved. This CDR3 region has 12 residues. The germline V gene encodes CDR1 SQVTM and CDR2 ANQGSEA. Trimming cost V 7 bases and J 2 bases, with 12 bases left between them. In DNA form, the CDR3 reads TGCAGCGCACAACTAAGGGCCTACGAGCAGTACTTC. This translates into CSAQLRAYEQYF.

This clonotype was observed at least ten times. This chain joins TRBV10-3 and TRBJ1-1; TRBD1 aligns across 8 bases. After removal of 10 bases from V and 1 base from J, the junction contained 5 bases not matched to a gene. The CDR3 covers 13 residues. The germline CDR1 and CDR2 sequences are ENHRY and SYGVKD. CDR3: CATNGQGNTEAFF. The CDR3 DNA follows: TGTGCCACCAACGGACAGGGGAACACTGAAGCTTTCTTT.

J is TRBJ1-2 and V is TRBV4-3; D unresolved. CDR3 size: 14 residues. The V and J ends lost 0 bases and 5 bases respectively, with 10 bases between them. Germline-derived CDR1 and CDR2 are LGHNA and YSLEER. The CDR3 is CASSQDRTAYGYTF. The CDR3 coding sequence is TGCGCCAGCAGCCAAGATAGGACGGCTTATGGCTACACCTTC.